A selection of T cell receptor beta chains follows, all from one sample in a study of blood T cell repertoires in COVID-19. Measured with immunoSEQ multiplex PCR; TCRdb has only the in-frame clones, and not every one. Of around 380,000 clones listed, about 80% are singletons. Sequenced input: peripheral blood. The receptors shown here come from a human donor with acute or convalescent COVID-19. The donor label of this sample is uncertain. The CDR3 runs from the conserved cysteine through the conserved F or W. Fields, in order: J gene, V gene, D gene, clone size, CDR3 DNA, CDR3 protein. D genes are given only for firm matches. Part of the rows lack a size; the others show once, few, many or a class for expanded clones.

>TRBJ2-7|TRBV14|TRBD2|-
TGTGCCAGCAGCCAAGTCGCTAGCGGGGTTTCCGAGCAGTACTTC
CASSQVASGVSEQYF
>TRBJ1-1|TRBV30|-|-
TGTGCCTGGGTCAGTCTGAACACTGAAGCTTTCTTT
CAWVSLNTEAFF
>TRBJ1-2|TRBV11-2|TRBD1|-
TGTGCCAGCAGCCCGATCCGAACAGGGGGCAAGGGTGGCTACACCTTC
CASSPIRTGGKGGYTF
>TRBJ1-4|TRBV10-3|-|-
TGTGCCATCAGTGTTTCCTCTAATGAAAAACTGTTTTTT
CAISVSSNEKLFF
>TRBJ2-1|TRBV5-5|-|once
TGTGCCAGCAGCGCGGGCCTAGGGTCCTACAATGAGCAGTTCTTC
CASSAGLGSYNEQFF
>TRBJ1-1|TRBV7-9|TRBD1|-
TGTGCCAGCACCGTTTTGGGGGCCGGGACAGGGGGCCTCGAAGCTTTCTTT
CASTVLGAGTGGLEAFF
>TRBJ2-1|TRBV6-6|-|-
TGTGCCAGCAGATCCCGGCTAGCTGTCAATGAGCAGTTCTTC
CASRSRLAVNEQFF
>TRBJ1-1|TRBV30|-|-
TGTGCCTGGAGTCCTTTGAACACTGAAGCTTTCTTT
CAWSPLNTEAFF
>TRBJ1-1|TRBV19|-|-
TGTGCCAGTAGTCTGAGGGGGGGATACACTGAAGCTTTCTTT
CASSLRGGYTEAFF
>TRBJ1-1|TRBV6-5|-|-
TGTGCCAGTTCCCTGGGCGCGACCCGTGAAGCTTTCTTT
CASSLGATREAFF
>TRBJ2-2|TRBV3-1/TRBV3-2|-|-
TGTGCCAGCAGCCCCTGGCAGGGTAAAACCGGGGAGCTGTTTTTT
CASSPWQGKTGELFF
>TRBJ2-1|TRBV5-1|TRBD1|-
TGCGCCAGCAGCTTAGGACAGGGACCCTACAATGAGCAGTTCTTC
CASSLGQGPYNEQFF
>TRBJ1-1|TRBV20-1|-|-
TGCAGTGCTCTCCGGGGTGATCAGGCTTTCTTT
CSALRGDQAFF
>TRBJ1-3|TRBV4-1|-|-
TGCGCCAGCAGCCTTTCGATGGGGGCGTCTGGAAACACCATATATTTT
CASSLSMGASGNTIYF
>TRBJ1-6|TRBV5-1|-|-
TGCGCCAGCAGCTTGGGCTATAGCAATTCACCCCTCCACTTT
CASSLGYSNSPLHF
>TRBJ1-5|TRBV2|TRBD1|-
TGTGCCAGCAGCGGACAGGGGGCCCTTAACTCCAATCAGCCCCAGCATTTT
CASSGQGALNSNQPQHF
>TRBJ1-2|TRBV6-5|TRBD1|-
TGTGCCAGCAGTTCACCCGGGACAGTCTATGGCTACACCTTC
CASSSPGTVYGYTF
>TRBJ2-7|TRBV27|TRBD2|-
TGTGCCAGCAGTCACGGACTAGTTCCCTACGAGCAGTACTTC
CASSHGLVPYEQYF
>TRBJ2-1|TRBV27|-|-
TGTGCCAGCAGTTTAAGTCGGGTGGGTGAGCAGTTCTTC
CASSLSRVGEQFF
>TRBJ2-6|TRBV7-6|-|-
TGTGCCAGCAGCTTAGTCCTAGCCTCTGGGGCCAACGTCCTGACTTTC
CASSLVLASGANVLTF
>TRBJ1-4|TRBV28|-|-
TGTGCCAGCCGGACAGCAGAAAAACTGTTTTTT
CASRTAEKLFF
>TRBJ1-1|TRBV5-1|-|-
TGCGCCAGCAGCTTACAGGGTGCAGCTTTCTTT
CASSLQGAAFF
>TRBJ2-7|TRBV11-3|-|-
TGTGCCAGCACGGGTCGGCAAATTCTCTACGAGCAGTACTTC
CASTGRQILYEQYF
>TRBJ2-1|TRBV18|TRBD1|once
TGTGCCAGCTCAGGGACAGGGGGCAATAATGAGCAGTTCTTC
CASSGTGGNNEQFF
>TRBJ1-2|TRBV28|-|-
TGTGCCAGCAGTCGCGGACAGCCTGGCGGCTACACCTTC
CASSRGQPGGYTF
>TRBJ1-5|TRBV28|TRBD1|-
TGTGCCAGCAGTTCGCAGGGGGCAGGCAATCAGCCCCAGCATTTT
CASSSQGAGNQPQHF
>TRBJ1-1|TRBV5-5|-|few
TGTGCCAGCAGCTTGCAACCCCGGATAGGGGGACCCAACGCTGAAGCTTTCTTT
CASSLQPRIGGPNAEAFF
>TRBJ2-1|TRBV30|TRBD2|-
TGTGCCTGGAGTGATGTAGCGGGGGGAACCTATGAGCAGTTCTTC
CAWSDVAGGTYEQFF
>TRBJ1-2|TRBV7-6|-|-
TGTGCCAGCAGCCTGTCTACTCGAGGATATGGCTACACCTTC
CASSLSTRGYGYTF
>TRBJ2-3|TRBV24-1|TRBD2|-
TGTGCCACCAGTGATTTCCGTGTCGGGACTAGCGGAAACACAGATACGCAGTATTTT
CATSDFRVGTSGNTDTQYF
>TRBJ1-1|TRBV7-6|-|-
TGTGCCAGCAGCTTAAATCCACAGAACACTGAAGCTTTCTTT
CASSLNPQNTEAFF
>TRBJ2-7|TRBV18|TRBD1|-
TGTGCCAGCTCAACCGACAGGGTCGAGCAGTACTTC
CASSTDRVEQYF
>TRBJ1-2|TRBV5-1|-|-
TGCGCCAGCAGCTTGACTCAGGGCCAAAACTATGGCTACACCTTC
CASSLTQGQNYGYTF
>TRBJ2-7|TRBV6-5|TRBD2|-
TGTGCCAGCCCCTCGGGACTAGCGGGGGCTGGTACGTGGTACTTC
CASPSGLAGAGTWYF
>TRBJ1-2|TRBV30|-|-
TGTGCCTGGAGTGTTTCCCGGGGATCACACTATGGCTACACCTTC
CAWSVSRGSHYGYTF
>TRBJ1-4|TRBV5-1|-|-
TGCGCCAGCAGCTTGGAGGGGTACGCTAATGAAAAACTGTTTTTT
CASSLEGYANEKLFF